Listed here are 21 T cell receptor beta chains from one sample, sequenced in a study of spatial heterogeneity in lung cancer. Whole-study results and caveats: Expanded intratumoral alpha and beta TCR counts tracked tumor mutation counts.

Antigens of these TCRs are unknown. Time point defined: sample taken at primary tumor resection. A single record per CDR3 protein comes from TCRdb applying MiXCR to the 5' RACE reads. Seen here are around 16,000 distinct CDR3 sequences, 6.5% to 7% observed once, and the top ten hold about 19%. Sequenced material: lung tumor tissue, taken at surgery. These receptors originate from a female donor with early-stage non-small cell lung cancer.

There are many counts of this clonotype. The gene calls are TRBV7-8 and TRBJ2-5, with D uncertain. V was shortened by 4 bases and J by 1 base, with 10 bases between the two germline ends. The germline gives CDR1 SGHVS, CDR2 FQNEAQ. The CDR3 length is 14 residues. CDR3 sequence: CASSSRWSQETQYF. In nucleotides, the CDR3 is TGTGCCAGCAGCTCCAGGTGGAGCCAAGAGACCCAGTACTTC.

This clonotype was recorded many times. The chain's CDR3 is CASSFVDASTDTQYF. The CDR3 region has the DNA TGTGCCAGCAGTTTCGTGGATGCAAGCACAGATACGCAGTATTTT. The V gene is TRBV12-3 or TRBV12-4, the J gene TRBJ2-3; unclear D gene. Trimming took 3 bases from V and 0 from J, leaving 10 bases between them. The CDR3 covers 15 residues.

There are many counts of this clonotype. CDR3 bases: TGTGCCAGCAGTTTAGCCCGGACAGGTCCAGAGACCCAGTACTTC. Translation gives CASSLARTGPETQYF. The chain is built from TRBV12-3 or TRBV12-4 and TRBJ2-5, with TRBD1 matching 7 bases. The junction had 5 bases not matched to a gene; V was cut back by 0 bases and J by 4 bases. This CDR3 has 15 residues.

This chain uses TRBV20-1 with TRBJ2-1; TRBD1 matches at 10 bases. Germline assignment: CDR1 DFQATT and CDR2 SNEGSKA (reference sequence). After removal of 5 bases from V and 6 bases from J, the junction contained 7 bases not matched to a gene. This CDR3 comprises 14 residues. CDR3 DNA: TGCAGTGCTGGGAGAGGGACAGGGGTCAATGAGCAGTTCTTC. Translation: CSAGRGTGVNEQFF.

The chain uses TRBV20-1 and TRBJ2-5; perhaps TRBD2 as D (5 bases). Germline V CDR1 and CDR2: DFQATT, SNEGSKA (reference sequence). The CDR3 spans 15 residues. Trimming took 1 base from V and 4 from J, leaving 16 bases between them. CDR3 in DNA: TGCAGTGCTAGAGTATTACACCGGGGATCAGAGACCCAGTACTTC. Translation: CSARVLHRGSETQYF.

By share, this clonotype counts as medium-sized (0.01 to 0.1%). The rearrangement joins TRBV28 to TRBJ2-7, with D uncertain. The germline CDR1 and CDR2 sequences are MDHEN and SYDVKM. The length of the CDR3 is 16 residues. V lost 5 bases and J lost 3, with 20 bases in between. The CDR3 DNA reads TGTGCCAGCAGTCGACGTATAGCCACCCGTATCTACGAGCAGTACTTC. Its translation: CASSRRIATRIYEQYF. The whole variable domain, filled in from reference TRBV28 and TRBJ2-7, reads DVKVTQSSRYLVKRTGEKVFLECVQDMDHENMFWYRQDPGLGLRLIYFSYDVKMKEKGDIPEGYSVSREKKERFSLILESASTNQTSMYLCASSRRIATRIYEQYFGPGTRLTVT.

This clonotype appeared many times. The chain recombines TRBV20-1 with TRBJ2-3; 13 nucleotides agree with TRBD2. The CDR3 contains 18 residues. V dropped 6 bases and J dropped 7; count of bases not matched to a gene: 19. In germline, CDR1 is DFQATT, CDR2 SNEGSKA (reference sequence). Here the CDR3 reads CSALGTSGISISTYTQYF. The CDR3 region has the DNA TGCAGTGCACTTGGGACTAGCGGGATTTCTATCAGCACGTATACGCAGTATTTT.

A remark on this clonotype: This could be a read error, since a much larger clone is one nucleotide away. In DNA, the CDR3 is TGTGCCAGGAGTTACTCGACAGGGGTGGAAAAACTGTTTTTT. This sequence encodes CARSYSTGVEKLFF. The V and J genes are TRBV6-6 and TRBJ1-4; TRBD1 agrees at 8 bases. CDR1 is MNHNY and CDR2 is SVGAGI in the germline V gene (reference sequence). The CDR3 runs to 14 residues.

This clonotype occurred many times. This chain connects TRBV15 to TRBJ1-2; D is undetermined. CDR1 LNHNV and CDR2 YYDKDF come from the germline V gene (reference sequence). The CDR3 loop spans 13 amino acids. The V gene lost 0 bases and the J gene lost 8 bases, with 10 bases spanning the gap. The CDR3 region is CATSRESEGGYTF. The CDR3 nucleotides read TGTGCCACCAGCAGAGAATCAGAAGGGGGCTACACCTTC.

This clonotype came up many times. V usage is TRBV7-9 and J usage is TRBJ2-7; tentatively, D is TRBD1 or TRBD2 (5 bases each). The CDR3 runs to 13 residues. In germline, CDR1 is SEHNR, CDR2 FQNEAQ (reference sequence). Trimming shortened V by 1 base and J by 7 bases, and 11 bases separated the two germline ends. The CDR3 protein is CASSLGSREEQYF. CDR3 DNA sequence: TGTGCCAGCAGCTTAGGGAGCAGGGAGGAGCAGTACTTC.

This sequence joins TRBV20-1 and TRBJ2-3, with 9 bases aligning to TRBD2. V was pared by 3 bases and J by 2 bases, with 6 bases of the junction left unmatched. The CDR3 spans 15 residues. Looked up from germline, CDR1 is DFQATT and CDR2 is SNEGSKA (reference sequence). The CDR3 DNA reads as TGCAGTGCTAGGCCCCTAGCGGGGACCACAGATACGCAGTATTTT. It encodes CSARPLAGTTDTQYF.

This clonotype was observed at least ten times. The chain couples TRBV20-1 to TRBJ1-6, with D unresolved. This CDR3 contains 15 residues. V lost 4 bases to trimming and J lost 0 bases, with 10 bases between them. Per germline, CDR1 DFQATT and CDR2 SNEGSKA (reference sequence). Here the CDR3 reads CSAIDASSYNSPLHF. Here the CDR3 DNA reads TGCAGTGCTATAGACGCGAGCTCCTATAATTCACCCCTCCACTTT.

This clonotype was seen repeatedly, ten times or more. One junction end does not reproduce the germline sequence, and a read error may be involved. The chain has TRBV7-2 and TRBJ1-2, with D perhaps TRBD1 (6 bases). This CDR3 is built from 12 residues. In germline, CDR1 is SGHTA, CDR2 FQGNSA. CDR3 sequence: CASSLGQPVLLF. For the CDR3, the DNA is TGTGCCAGCAGCCTGGGACAACCTGTCCTGCTATTC.

The gene calls are TRBV29-1 and TRBJ2-1; perhaps TRBD1 as D (7 bases). The CDR3 has 17 amino acids. The ends were cut back, 1 base at V and 0 bases at J, with 16 bases in the middle. Germline V lookup: CDR1 SQVTM, CDR2 ANQGSEA. The CDR3 loop reads CSVEGGAGGSSYNEQFF. The CDR3 coding sequence is TGCAGCGTTGAAGGTGGGGCAGGGGGGAGCTCCTACAATGAGCAGTTCTTC.

About this clonotype itself: The junction does not match germline at one end; this may be a read error. The J gene is TRBJ1-1, the V gene TRBV6-4; no firm D call. This CDR3 spans 13 amino acids. Germline assignment: CDR1 MRHNA and CDR2 SNTAGT. The CDR3 sequence is CASSEELYTEAFF. The CDR3, as DNA: TGTGCCAGCAGTGAGGAGTTGTACACTGAAGCTTTTTTT.

This clonotype was seen many times. The chain combines TRBV7-2 with TRBJ2-1; no clear D gene. Germline V CDR1 and CDR2: SGHTA, FQGNSA. Trimming stripped 0 bases from V and 9 bases from J, with 15 bases between. The CDR3 extends over 15 amino acids. In DNA, the CDR3 is TGTGCCAGCAGCTTAGCGCCTGGGCCCGTGGCTGAGCAGTTCTTC. Amino acids: CASSLAPGPVAEQFF. The full variable domain, with the rest looked up from reference TRBV7-2 and TRBJ2-1, is GAGVSQSPSNKVTEKGKDVELRCDPISGHTALYWYRQSLGQGLEFLIYFQGNSAPDKSGLPSDRFSAERTGGSVSTLTIQRTQQEDSAVYLCASSLAPGPVAEQFFGPGTRLTVL.

This clonotype was seen at least ten times. This sequence joins TRBV20-1 and TRBJ1-6; maybe TRBD1 (5 bases). V was trimmed by 3 bases and J by 8 bases, leaving 14 bases between them. The CDR3 runs 14 residues. Germline assignment: CDR1 DFQATT and CDR2 SNEGSKA (reference sequence). As DNA, the CDR3 is TGCAGTGCTAGCCCCCAGATAGGGGATTCACCCCTCCACTTT. This gives the protein CSASPQIGDSPLHF.

This clonotype was counted at least ten times. The chain employs TRBV7-9 and TRBJ1-6, with D perhaps TRBD1 (5 bases). The V gene lost 3 bases and the J gene lost 8 bases, with 14 bases spanning the gap. In germline, CDR1 is SEHNR, CDR2 FQNEAQ (reference sequence). The CDR3 length is 15 residues. The CDR3 DNA reads TGTGCCAGCAGCTTTCTGCAGGGAGGTGATTCACCCCTCCACTTT. It encodes CASSFLQGGDSPLHF.

Within the sample, this clonotype is medium-sized. This chain joins TRBV15 and TRBJ1-4; no clear D gene. Trimming took off 0 bases at V and 0 bases at J, with 5 bases between the two ends. The CDR3 has 15 residues. Germline V gene sequence: CDR1 LNHNV, CDR2 YYDKDF (reference sequence). The CDR3 nucleotides are TGTGCCACCAGCAGAGACGACGCAACTAATGAAAAACTGTTTTTT. This sequence encodes CATSRDDATNEKLFF.

This clonotype was seen ten or more times. The chain has TRBV30 and TRBJ2-1, with TRBD2 identical over 10 bases. Germline values: CDR1 GTSNPN, CDR2 SVGIG (reference sequence). With 3 bases clipped from V and 5 bases from J, the junction kept 4 bases outside the gene matches. The CDR3 contains 14 residues. CDR3: CAWRYSGGDNEQFF. The CDR3, as DNA: TGTGCCTGGAGGTACAGCGGGGGGGACAATGAGCAGTTCTTC.

As concerns this clonotype: At one end, the junction sequence differs from germline, possibly due to a read error. CDR3 residues: CVSSPPGQGAPGTEAFF. The CDR3 bases are TGTGTCAGCAGCCCCCCGGGACAGGGGGCGCCGGGCACTGAAGCTTTCTTT. The chain uses TRBV5-4 and TRBJ1-1, with 12 bases matching TRBD1. The germline V gene encodes CDR1 SGHNT and CDR2 YYREEE (reference sequence). CDR3 length: 17 residues.